A selection of T cell receptor beta chains follows, all from one sample in a study of T-cell reconstitution after alpha-beta-depleted transplantation in children. TCRdb re-derived calls from the PCR reads in MiXCR, one entry per CDR3 protein. The repertoire holds 490,000 or so distinct CDR3 sequences, with around an eighth as singletons. This specimen consisted of PBMCs from the stem cell graft donor, obtained from the stem cell graft. These receptors all stem from a human donor who donated a stem cell graft to a child with combined immunodeficiency. Each CDR3 is given with its conserved first and last residue. A D gene is named only where the DNA matches it firmly. Clone size is given for some rows only: seen once, a few or many times, or a class if the clone is expanded.

abundance: many
v_gene: TRBV9
j_gene: TRBJ2-3
d_gene: .
CDR3aa: CASSDGDGTDTQYF
CDR3nt: TGTGCCAGCAGCGACGGGGACGGCACAGATACGCAGTATTTT

abundance: few
v_gene: TRBV24-1
j_gene: TRBJ2-1
d_gene: TRBD2
CDR3aa: CATSDTGLAGSYNEQFF
CDR3nt: TGTGCCACCAGTGATACGGGACTAGCGGGGTCCTACAATGAGCAGTTCTTC

abundance: many
v_gene: TRBV29-1
j_gene: TRBJ2-7
d_gene: .
CDR3aa: CSVVRDSPYEQYF
CDR3nt: TGCAGCGTTGTGCGGGACAGCCCCTACGAGCAGTACTTC

abundance: .
v_gene: TRBV7-9
j_gene: TRBJ1-1
d_gene: .
CDR3aa: CASSLYSGDTEAFF
CDR3nt: TGTGCCAGCAGCTTATATTCAGGGGACACTGAAGCTTTCTTT

abundance: .
v_gene: TRBV11-2
j_gene: TRBJ2-7
d_gene: .
CDR3aa: CASSLGTTTYEQYF
CDR3nt: TGTGCCAGCAGCTTAGGGACTACGACCTACGAGCAGTACTTC

abundance: few
v_gene: TRBV12-3/TRBV12-4
j_gene: TRBJ2-7
d_gene: .
CDR3aa: CASTLGLQNSYEQYF
CDR3nt: TGTGCCAGCACCCTGGGCCTCCAGAACTCCTACGAGCAGTACTTC

abundance: many
v_gene: TRBV24-1
j_gene: TRBJ2-1
d_gene: TRBD2
CDR3aa: CATSEAGIYNEQFF
CDR3nt: TGTGCCACCAGTGAAGCGGGAATCTACAATGAGCAGTTCTTC

abundance: .
v_gene: TRBV29-1
j_gene: TRBJ2-5
d_gene: .
CDR3aa: CSVAQGQETQYF
CDR3nt: TGCAGCGTTGCACAAGGGCAAGAGACCCAGTACTTC

abundance: once
v_gene: TRBV12-3/TRBV12-4
j_gene: TRBJ2-7
d_gene: TRBD1
CDR3aa: CAICPNWGNRDRGRYEQYF
CDR3nt: TGTGCCATCTGCCCGAACTGGGGAAACCGGGACAGGGGGCGGTACGAGCAGTACTTC

abundance: few
v_gene: TRBV7-9
j_gene: TRBJ2-7
d_gene: TRBD1
CDR3aa: CASSPRSTGGNEQYF
CDR3nt: TGTGCCAGCAGCCCCAGATCAACAGGGGGCAACGAGCAGTACTTC

abundance: .
v_gene: TRBV4-3
j_gene: TRBJ1-3
d_gene: .
CDR3aa: CASSQDVGGRDTIYF
CDR3nt: TGCGCCAGCAGCCAAGATGTAGGAGGGAGGGACACCATATATTTT

abundance: .
v_gene: TRBV4-3
j_gene: TRBJ2-5
d_gene: .
CDR3aa: CASSAIHRDQETQYF
CDR3nt: TGCGCCAGCAGCGCCATACACAGGGATCAAGAGACCCAGTACTTC

abundance: .
v_gene: TRBV29-1
j_gene: TRBJ1-2
d_gene: TRBD1
CDR3aa: CSVGGQGGYGYTF
CDR3nt: TGCAGCGTTGGTGGACAGGGAGGCTATGGCTACACCTTC

abundance: .
v_gene: TRBV30
j_gene: TRBJ1-2
d_gene: TRBD1
CDR3aa: CAWTQQGPYGYTF
CDR3nt: TGTGCCTGGACCCAACAGGGGCCCTATGGCTACACCTTC

abundance: many
v_gene: TRBV5-6
j_gene: TRBJ1-1
d_gene: .
CDR3aa: CASSLDGQPYTEAFF
CDR3nt: TGTGCCAGCAGCTTGGACGGACAGCCCTACACTGAAGCTTTCTTT

abundance: few
v_gene: TRBV6-5
j_gene: TRBJ2-7
d_gene: .
CDR3aa: CASRLEGRSYYEQYF
CDR3nt: TGTGCCAGCAGACTCGAGGGACGGAGTTACTACGAGCAGTACTTC

abundance: many
v_gene: TRBV10-3
j_gene: TRBJ2-7
d_gene: TRBD1
CDR3aa: CATTRQGSYEQYF
CDR3nt: TGTGCCACAACGAGACAGGGGAGCTACGAGCAGTACTTC

abundance: many
v_gene: TRBV7-2
j_gene: TRBJ2-7
d_gene: TRBD1
CDR3aa: CASSFPGQNTYEQYF
CDR3nt: TGTGCCAGCAGCTTCCCGGGACAGAATACCTACGAGCAGTACTTC

abundance: .
v_gene: TRBV6-5
j_gene: TRBJ2-7
d_gene: TRBD2
CDR3aa: CASSYSLAGDLSYEQYF
CDR3nt: TGTGCCAGCAGTTACTCGCTAGCGGGAGACCTCTCCTACGAGCAGTACTTC

abundance: few
v_gene: TRBV11-1
j_gene: TRBJ2-1
d_gene: .
CDR3aa: CASSLAAGNSYNEQFF
CDR3nt: TGTGCCAGCAGCTTAGCTGCGGGGAACTCTTACAATGAGCAGTTCTTC

abundance: .
v_gene: TRBV9
j_gene: TRBJ1-5
d_gene: .
CDR3aa: CASSVFEGQPQHF
CDR3nt: TGTGCCAGCAGCGTTTTTGAGGGTCAGCCCCAGCATTTT

abundance: few
v_gene: TRBV3-1
j_gene: TRBJ1-5
d_gene: .
CDR3aa: CASSQEGRLNQPQHF
CDR3nt: TGTGCCAGCAGCCAAGAAGGCAGGTTGAATCAGCCCCAGCATTTT

abundance: many
v_gene: TRBV27
j_gene: TRBJ2-3
d_gene: .
CDR3aa: CASSFSHPTDTQYF
CDR3nt: TGTGCCAGCAGTTTCTCGCACCCCACAGATACGCAGTATTTT

abundance: .
v_gene: TRBV29-1
j_gene: TRBJ2-7
d_gene: .
CDR3aa: CSVDENYEQYF
CDR3nt: TGCAGCGTAGACGAGAACTACGAGCAGTACTTC

abundance: .
v_gene: TRBV12-3/TRBV12-4
j_gene: TRBJ2-5
d_gene: .
CDR3aa: CASSWGAGTQYF
CDR3nt: TGTGCCAGCAGTTGGGGGGCGGGGACCCAGTACTTC

abundance: few
v_gene: TRBV7-2
j_gene: TRBJ2-2
d_gene: .
CDR3aa: CASSIRQVSNTGELFF
CDR3nt: TGTGCCAGCAGCATTCGACAGGTCTCGAACACCGGGGAGCTGTTTTTT

abundance: many
v_gene: TRBV25-1
j_gene: TRBJ1-1
d_gene: .
CDR3aa: CASSEYGGYEAFF
CDR3nt: TGTGCCAGCAGTGAATATGGGGGCTATGAAGCTTTCTTT

abundance: .
v_gene: TRBV19
j_gene: TRBJ2-1
d_gene: .
CDR3aa: CASSIGHRGGPYNEQFF
CDR3nt: TGTGCCAGTAGTATAGGTCACCGGGGAGGTCCCTACAATGAGCAGTTCTTC

abundance: few
v_gene: TRBV5-1
j_gene: TRBJ1-4
d_gene: .
CDR3aa: CASSSTLQGNSEKLFF
CDR3nt: TGCGCCAGCAGCTCAACGCTCCAGGGGAACAGTGAAAAACTGTTTTTT

abundance: few
v_gene: TRBV12-3/TRBV12-4
j_gene: TRBJ2-1
d_gene: .
CDR3aa: CASSLIPWDPPRYNEQFF
CDR3nt: TGTGCCAGCAGTCTCATACCGTGGGACCCACCGAGGTACAATGAGCAGTTCTTC

abundance: many
v_gene: TRBV12-3/TRBV12-4
j_gene: TRBJ2-5
d_gene: .
CDR3aa: CASRGGIGGETQYF
CDR3nt: TGTGCCAGCAGGGGAGGCATCGGAGGAGAGACCCAGTACTTC